This T cell receptor beta chain came from a study of CD8+CD57+ T cells in acquired aplastic anemia. In the study overall: Recorded DNA amounts for sorted CD4+ and CD8+ cells had an average of 3.2 ug.

This clonotype was seen more than once but under ten times. The antigen remains undetermined. Profiles of TCR beta VDJ and CDR3 were generated from a genomic DNA template. TCRdb reanalysed the reads using MiXCR and keeps one entry per CDR3 protein. This table has a few hundred thousand distinct CDR3 sequences, around 30% appearing once. Study observations and caveats: Patients and controls shared approximately 30 CD8+ CDR3 sequences.

The germline V gene encodes CDR1 SGHRS and CDR2 YFSETQ. The CDR3 is 14 residues long. J gave up 4 bases and V 3 bases, and 3 bases lay outside the gene matches. Patients included in sequencing had previously demonstrated CD8+CD57+ cell expansion by flow cytometry. All patients had severe acquired aplastic anemia. This receptor was taken from a human donor with aplastic anemia. The rearrangement uses TRBV5-1 and TRBJ1-2; 10 nucleotides agree with TRBD1. Sequenced: sorted CD4+, CD8+, or CD8+CD57+ T cells (not recorded which) from PBMCs. Here the CDR3 reads CASSSGQGTYGYTF. Written as DNA, the CDR3 is TGCGCCAGCAGCTCGGGACAGGGGACCTATGGCTACACCTTC. The full variable domain, completed using reference TRBV5-1 and TRBJ1-2, is KAGVTQTPRYLIKTRGQQVTLSCSPISGHRSVSWYQQTPGQGLQFLFEYFSETQRNKGNFPGRFSGRQFSNSRSEMNVSTLELGDSALYLCASSSGQGTYGYTFGSGTRLTVV.